These T cell receptor beta chains were read from a single sample in a study of T cell responses to AZD1222 COVID-19 vaccine. Sequenced by immunoSEQ multiplex PCR; TCRdb stores in-frame clones only, minus some. The sample lists over 90,000 clones; around 86% were seen once. The source was peripheral blood, collected on day 0 of AZD1222 vaccination. These receptors originate from an adult in good health. The CDR3 runs from the conserved cysteine through the conserved F or W. The D gene is left open where the match is weak.

D gene | J gene | V gene | CDR3 DNA | CDR3 protein
TRBD2 | TRBJ2-1 | TRBV28 | TGTGCCAGCAGTTTGGTAGCGGGGGGGGAAGATGAGCAGTTCTTC | CASSLVAGGEDEQFF
. | TRBJ1-3 | TRBV6-5 | TGTGCCAGCAACCCTTCCCGGAACACCATATATTTT | CASNPSRNTIYF
TRBD2 | TRBJ2-2 | TRBV5-1 | TGCGCCAGCAGCCCGGGGGGTACAGGGAACACCGGGGAGCTGTTTTTT | CASSPGGTGNTGELFF
. | TRBJ2-4 | TRBV3-1/TRBV3-2 | TGTGCCAGCAGCCAAGTCTGGGGCGGGTCCAAAAACATTCAGTACTTC | CASSQVWGGSKNIQYF
TRBD1 | TRBJ2-3 | TRBV5-4 | TGTGCCAGCAGCTCAAAGGACAGGTTCACAGATACGCAGTATTTT | CASSSKDRFTDTQYF
. | TRBJ1-4 | TRBV28 | TGTGCCAGCAGTCCGGGATCAACTAATGAAAAACTGTTTTTT | CASSPGSTNEKLFF
. | TRBJ1-1 | TRBV15 | TGTGCCACCAGCAGAGATGTGGGGAACACTGAAGCTTTCTTT | CATSRDVGNTEAFF
TRBD1 | TRBJ1-6 | TRBV5-6 | TGTGCCAGCAGCTCTGGACAGGGGACCTATAATTCACCCCTCCACTTT | CASSSGQGTYNSPLHF
. | TRBJ1-1 | TRBV19 | TGTGCCAGTAGTATATGGTGGGGCGCGAACACTGAAGCTTTCTTT | CASSIWWGANTEAFF
. | TRBJ1-4 | TRBV4-2 | TGTGCCAGCAGCCAAGATTTCCAAGCGGGTGAAAAACTGTTTTTT | CASSQDFQAGEKLFF
TRBD2 | TRBJ2-1 | TRBV29-1 | TGCAGCGTTGATTTTGGCGGGAGGGCGGGAGAGCAGTTCTTC | CSVDFGGRAGEQFF
. | TRBJ2-7 | TRBV5-6 | TGTGCCAGCAGCTACGCCCGGTACACCCAGAGGGAGCAGTACTTC | CASSYARYTQREQYF
. | TRBJ1-6 | TRBV6-5 | TGTGCCAGCTTGGGCCAAAACAATTCACCCCTCCACTTT | CASLGQNNSPLHF
TRBD2 | TRBJ2-5 | TRBV6-2/TRBV6-3 | TGTGCCAGCAGCCCGCTTGCGGGAGGAAGAGAGACCCAGTACTTC | CASSPLAGGRETQYF
. | TRBJ2-2 | TRBV14 | TGTGCCAGCAGCCAAGATAGAGGCGGGGAGCTGTTTTTT | CASSQDRGGELFF